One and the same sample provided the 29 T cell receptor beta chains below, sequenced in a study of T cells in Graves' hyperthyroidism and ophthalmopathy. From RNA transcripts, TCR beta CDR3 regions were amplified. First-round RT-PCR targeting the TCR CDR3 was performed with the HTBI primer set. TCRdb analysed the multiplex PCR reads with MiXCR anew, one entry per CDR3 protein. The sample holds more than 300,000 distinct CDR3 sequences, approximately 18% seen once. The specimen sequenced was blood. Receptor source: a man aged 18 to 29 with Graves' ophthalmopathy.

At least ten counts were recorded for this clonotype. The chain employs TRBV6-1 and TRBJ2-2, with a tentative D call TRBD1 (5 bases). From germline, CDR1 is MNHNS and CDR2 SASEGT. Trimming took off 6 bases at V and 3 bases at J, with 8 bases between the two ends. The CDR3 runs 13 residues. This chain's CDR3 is CASRGRDTGELFF. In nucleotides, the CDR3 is TGTGCCAGCAGGGGGCGAGACACCGGGGAGCTGTTTTTT.

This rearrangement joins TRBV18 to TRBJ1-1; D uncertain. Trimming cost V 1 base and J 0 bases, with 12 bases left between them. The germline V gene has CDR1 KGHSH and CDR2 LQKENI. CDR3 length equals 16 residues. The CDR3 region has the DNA TGTGCCAGCTCACCACAAAATCCAGCCATGAACACTGAAGCTTTCTTT. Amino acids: CASSPQNPAMNTEAFF.

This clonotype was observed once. In DNA form, the CDR3 reads TGTGCCAGCAGTCCAGGACAGGGGAGCGGAGCTTTCTTT. Its protein product is CASSPGQGSGAFF. The V call is TRBV12-3 or TRBV12-4, the J call TRBJ1-1, with 9 bases that match TRBD1. Unmatched junction bases numbered 8, after V lost 5 bases and J lost 10 bases. The length of the CDR3 is 13 residues.

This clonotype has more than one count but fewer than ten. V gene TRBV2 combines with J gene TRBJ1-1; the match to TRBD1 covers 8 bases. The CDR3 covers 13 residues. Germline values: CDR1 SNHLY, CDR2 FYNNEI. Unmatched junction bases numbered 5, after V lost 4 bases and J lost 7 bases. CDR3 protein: CASSVGRGLEAFF. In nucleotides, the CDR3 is TGTGCCAGCAGTGTTGGCAGGGGGCTTGAAGCTTTCTTT.

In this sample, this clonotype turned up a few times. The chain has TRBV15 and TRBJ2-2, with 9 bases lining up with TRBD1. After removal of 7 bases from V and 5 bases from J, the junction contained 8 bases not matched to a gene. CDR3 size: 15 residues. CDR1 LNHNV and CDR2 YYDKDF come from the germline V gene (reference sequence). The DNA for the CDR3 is TGTGCCACCAAAATCTCGACAGGGGGAACCGGGGAGCTGTTTTTT. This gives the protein CATKISTGGTGELFF.

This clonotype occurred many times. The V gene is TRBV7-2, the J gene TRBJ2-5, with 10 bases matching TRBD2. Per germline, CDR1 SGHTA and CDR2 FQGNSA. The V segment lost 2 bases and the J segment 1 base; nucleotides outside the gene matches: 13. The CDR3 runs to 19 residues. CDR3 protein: CASSLPHNPSGGAQETQYF. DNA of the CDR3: TGTGCCAGCAGCTTACCCCACAACCCTAGCGGGGGTGCCCAAGAGACCCAGTACTTC.

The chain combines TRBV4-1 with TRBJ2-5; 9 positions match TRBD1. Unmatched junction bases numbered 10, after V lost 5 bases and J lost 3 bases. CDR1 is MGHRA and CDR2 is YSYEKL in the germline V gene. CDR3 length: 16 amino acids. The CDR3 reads CASSVGGGQGEETQYF. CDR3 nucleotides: TGCGCCAGCAGCGTTGGGGGGGGACAGGGAGAAGAGACCCAGTACTTC.

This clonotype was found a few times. This CDR3 is CASSSLIGTGGSGANVLTF. For the CDR3, the DNA is TGTGCCAGCAGTTCCCTTATCGGGACAGGGGGCTCTGGGGCCAACGTCCTGACTTTC. The V call is TRBV7-9, the J call TRBJ2-6, with 11 bases aligning to TRBD1. Germline V CDR1 and CDR2: SEHNR, FQNEAQ (reference sequence). The CDR3 covers 19 residues. The J segment lost 0 bases and the V segment lost 6 bases, leaving 10 bases of the junction unmatched.

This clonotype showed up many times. CDR3 region: CASTQGANTEAFF. CDR3 nucleotide sequence: TGTGCCAGCACCCAGGGGGCGAACACTGAAGCTTTCTTT. The chain has TRBV6-1 and TRBJ1-1; 8 nucleotides match TRBD1. V gave up 7 bases and J gave up 1 base; unmatched junction bases: 2. Germline V gives CDR1 MNHNS, CDR2 SASEGT. CDR3 length: 13 amino acids.

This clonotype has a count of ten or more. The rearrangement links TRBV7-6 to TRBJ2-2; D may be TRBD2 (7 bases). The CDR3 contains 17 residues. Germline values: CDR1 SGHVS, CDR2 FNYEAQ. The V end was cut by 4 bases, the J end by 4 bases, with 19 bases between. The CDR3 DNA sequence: TGTGCCAGCAGCTCCCGCGGGGGCGGGGAGGGCACCGGGGAGCTGTTTTTT. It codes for CASSSRGGGEGTGELFF.

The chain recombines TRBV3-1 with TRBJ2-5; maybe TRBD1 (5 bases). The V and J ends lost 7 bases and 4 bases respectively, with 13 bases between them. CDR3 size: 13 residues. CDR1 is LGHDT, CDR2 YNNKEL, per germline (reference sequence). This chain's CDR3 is CASKGNFAETQYF. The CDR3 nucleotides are TGTGCCAGCAAGGGGAACTTCGCAGAGACCCAGTACTTC.

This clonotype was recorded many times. Here the CDR3 DNA reads TGTGCCAGCAGTGGACGGACAGGATCCTACGAGCAGTACTTC. It codes for CASSGRTGSYEQYF. V and J are TRBV6-1 and TRBJ2-7; the match to TRBD1 covers 7 bases. The V segment lost 4 bases and the J segment 1 base; nucleotides outside the gene matches: 4. CDR1 MNHNS and CDR2 SASEGT come from the germline V gene. CDR3 size: 14 residues.

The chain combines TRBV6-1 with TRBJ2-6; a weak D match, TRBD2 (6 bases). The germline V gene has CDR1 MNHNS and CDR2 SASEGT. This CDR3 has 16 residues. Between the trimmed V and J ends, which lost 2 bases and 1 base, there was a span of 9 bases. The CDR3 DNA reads TGTGCCAGCAGTGAATCTGGGGGGTCTGGGGCCAACGTCCTGACTTTC. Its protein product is CASSESGGSGANVLTF.

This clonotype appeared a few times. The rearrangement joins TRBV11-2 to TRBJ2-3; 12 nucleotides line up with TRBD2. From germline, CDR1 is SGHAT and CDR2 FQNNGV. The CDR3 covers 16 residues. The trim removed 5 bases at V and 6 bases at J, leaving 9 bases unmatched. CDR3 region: CASSVTSGGPGDTQYF. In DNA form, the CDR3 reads TGTGCCAGCAGCGTAACTAGCGGGGGGCCGGGGGATACGCAGTATTTT. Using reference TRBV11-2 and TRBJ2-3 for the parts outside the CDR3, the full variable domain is EAGVAQSPRYKIIEKRQSVAFWCNPISGHATLYWYQQILGQGPKLLIQFQNNGVVDDSQLPKDRFSAERLKGVDSTLKIQPAKLEDSAVYLCASSVTSGGPGDTQYFGPGTRLTVL.

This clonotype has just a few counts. CDR3 nucleotide sequence: TGTGCCAGCAGTTTGATGGGCGAGCAGTACTTC. It specifies CASSLMGEQYF. The genes are TRBV28 and TRBJ2-7; D is ambiguous. The CDR3 has 11 residues. V gave up 3 bases and J gave up 6 bases, with 6 bases separating them. Germline CDR1 and CDR2: MDHEN and SYDVKM.

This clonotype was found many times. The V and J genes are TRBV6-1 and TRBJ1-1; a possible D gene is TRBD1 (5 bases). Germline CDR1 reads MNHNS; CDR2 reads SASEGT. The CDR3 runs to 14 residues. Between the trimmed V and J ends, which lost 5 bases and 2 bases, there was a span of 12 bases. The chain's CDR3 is CASSPREVNTEAFF. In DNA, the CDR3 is TGTGCCAGCAGTCCCAGGGAAGTAAACACTGAAGCTTTCTTT.

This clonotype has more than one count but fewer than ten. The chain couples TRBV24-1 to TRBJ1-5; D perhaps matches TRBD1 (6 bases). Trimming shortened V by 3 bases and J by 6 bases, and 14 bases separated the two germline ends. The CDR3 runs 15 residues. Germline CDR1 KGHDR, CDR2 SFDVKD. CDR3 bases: TGTGCCACCAGTGATCCGACAGGAGGGTTTCAGCCCCAGCATTTT. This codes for CATSDPTGGFQPQHF.

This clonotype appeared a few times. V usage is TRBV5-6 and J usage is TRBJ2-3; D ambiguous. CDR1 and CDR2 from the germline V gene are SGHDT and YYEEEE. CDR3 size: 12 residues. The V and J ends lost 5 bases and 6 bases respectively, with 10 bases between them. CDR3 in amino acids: CASRTQGDTQYF. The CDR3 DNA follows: TGTGCCAGCAGAACACAAGGTGATACGCAGTATTTT. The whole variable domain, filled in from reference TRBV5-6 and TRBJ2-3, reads DAGVTQSPTHLIKTRGQQVTLRCSPKSGHDTVSWYQQALGQGPQFIFQYYEEEERQRGNFPDRFSGHQFPNYSSELNVNALLLGDSALYLCASRTQGDTQYFGPGTRLTVL.

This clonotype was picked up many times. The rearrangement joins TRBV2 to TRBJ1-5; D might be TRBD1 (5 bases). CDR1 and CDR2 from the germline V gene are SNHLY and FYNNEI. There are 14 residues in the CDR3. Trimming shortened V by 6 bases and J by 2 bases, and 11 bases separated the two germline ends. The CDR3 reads CASSGGLGNQPQHF. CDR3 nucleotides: TGTGCCAGCAGCGGGGGTCTGGGCAATCAGCCCCAGCATTTT.

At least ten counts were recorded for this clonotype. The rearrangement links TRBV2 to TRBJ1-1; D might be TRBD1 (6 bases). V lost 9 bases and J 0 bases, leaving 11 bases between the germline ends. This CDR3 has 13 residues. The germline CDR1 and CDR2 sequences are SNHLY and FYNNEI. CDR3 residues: CASAGQMNTEAFF. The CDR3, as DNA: TGTGCCAGTGCGGGACAAATGAACACTGAAGCTTTCTTT.

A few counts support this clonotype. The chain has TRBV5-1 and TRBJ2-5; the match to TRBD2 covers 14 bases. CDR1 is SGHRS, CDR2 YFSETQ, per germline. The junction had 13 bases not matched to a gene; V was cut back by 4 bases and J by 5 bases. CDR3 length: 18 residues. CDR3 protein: CASSIRLAGGPGDETQYF. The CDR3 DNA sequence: TGCGCCAGCAGCATAAGACTAGCGGGGGGGCCCGGGGATGAGACCCAGTACTTC.

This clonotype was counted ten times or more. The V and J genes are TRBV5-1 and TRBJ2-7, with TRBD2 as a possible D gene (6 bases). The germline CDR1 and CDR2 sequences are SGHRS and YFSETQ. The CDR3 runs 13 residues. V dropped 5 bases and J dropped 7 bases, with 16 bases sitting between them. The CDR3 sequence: CASRWRAAQEQYF. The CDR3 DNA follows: TGCGCCAGCAGATGGAGGGCAGCCCAGGAGCAGTACTTC.

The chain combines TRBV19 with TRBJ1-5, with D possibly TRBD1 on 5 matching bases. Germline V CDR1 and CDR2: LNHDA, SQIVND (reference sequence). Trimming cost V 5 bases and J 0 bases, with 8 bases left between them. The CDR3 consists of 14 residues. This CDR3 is CASSEQDSNQPQHF. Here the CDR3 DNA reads TGTGCCAGTAGTGAACAGGATAGCAATCAGCCCCAGCATTTT. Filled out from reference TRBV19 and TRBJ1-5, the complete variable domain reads DGGITQSPKYLFRKEGQNVTLSCEQNLNHDAMYWYRQDPGQGLRLIYYSQIVNDFQKGDIAEGYSVSREKKESFPLTVTSAQKNPTAFYLCASSEQDSNQPQHFGDGTRLSIL.

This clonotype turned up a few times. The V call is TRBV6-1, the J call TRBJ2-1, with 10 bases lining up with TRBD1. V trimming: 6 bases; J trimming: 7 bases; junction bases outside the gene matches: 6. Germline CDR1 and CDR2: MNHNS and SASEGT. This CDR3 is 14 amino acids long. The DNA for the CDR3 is TGTGCCAGCAGAGGACAGGGGGAAAAGAATGAGCAGTTCTTC. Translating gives CASRGQGEKNEQFF.

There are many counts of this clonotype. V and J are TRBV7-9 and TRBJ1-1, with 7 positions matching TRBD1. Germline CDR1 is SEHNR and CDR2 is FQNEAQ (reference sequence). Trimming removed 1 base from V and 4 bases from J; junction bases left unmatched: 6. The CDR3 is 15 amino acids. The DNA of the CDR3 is TGTGCCAGCAGCTTAGAAAAGGGGGCGCGCACTGAAGCTTTCTTT. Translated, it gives CASSLEKGARTEAFF.

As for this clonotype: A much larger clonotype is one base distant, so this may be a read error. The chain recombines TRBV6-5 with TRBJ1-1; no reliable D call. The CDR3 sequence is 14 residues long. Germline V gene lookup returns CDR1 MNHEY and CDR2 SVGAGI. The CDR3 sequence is CASSYSLTWQGALF. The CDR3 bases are TGTGCCAGCAGTTACTCCCTCACCTGGCAAGGCGCTCTCTTT.

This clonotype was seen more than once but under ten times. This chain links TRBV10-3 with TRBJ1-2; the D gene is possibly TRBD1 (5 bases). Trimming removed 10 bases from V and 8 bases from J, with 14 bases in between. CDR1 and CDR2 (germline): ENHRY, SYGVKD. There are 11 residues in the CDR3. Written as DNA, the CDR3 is TGTGCCACCGGGACTGCGAGCGGCTACACCTTC. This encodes CATGTASGYTF.

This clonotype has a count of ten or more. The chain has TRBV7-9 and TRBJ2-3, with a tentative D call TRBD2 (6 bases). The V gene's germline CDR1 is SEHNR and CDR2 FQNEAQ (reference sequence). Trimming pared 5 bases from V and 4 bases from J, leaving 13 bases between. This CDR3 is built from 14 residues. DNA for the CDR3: TGTGCCAGCAGCCGCTCGGGGGAGGCAGATACGCAGTATTTT. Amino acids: CASSRSGEADTQYF. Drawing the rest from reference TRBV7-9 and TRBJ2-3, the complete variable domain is DTGVSQNPRHKITKRGQNVTFRCDPISEHNRLYWYRQTLGQGPEFLTYFQNEAQLEKSRLLSDRFSAERPKGSFSTLEIQRTEQGDSAMYLCASSRSGEADTQYFGPGTRLTVL.

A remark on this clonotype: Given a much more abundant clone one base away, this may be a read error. The CDR3 spells CASSRMGAGNGNTIYF. The CDR3 DNA reads TGTGCCAGCAGCCGAATGGGGGCAGGGAATGGAAACACCATATATTTT. This chain uses TRBV3-1 with TRBJ1-3, with D possibly TRBD1 on 6 matching bases. This CDR3 spans 16 amino acids. Germline CDR1 is LGHDT and CDR2 is YNNKEL (reference sequence). Trimming removed 4 bases at V and 3 bases at J, with 16 bases between. Variable domain in full (rest from reference TRBV3-1 and TRBJ1-3): DTAVSQTPKYLVTQMGNDKSIKCEQNLGHDTMYWYKQDSKKFLKIMFSYNNKELIINETVPNRFSPKSPDKAHLNLHINSLELGDSAVYFCASSRMGAGNGNTIYFGEGSWLTVV.